One sample yielded the 14 T cell receptor beta chains listed below, sequenced in a study of OX40 agonist ivuxolimab in advanced cancers. The data were produced by immunoSEQ multiplex PCR, yet TCRdb's version contains in-frame clones alone and is incomplete. The sample shows around 97,000 clones, approximately 80% of them seen only once. The specimen was CD4+ or CD8+ T cells sorted from blood, collected in a trial of the OX40 agonist ivuxolimab. The origin of the receptors is an adult with an advanced solid tumor such as melanoma, head and neck, liver or kidney cancer.

V is TRBV7-2 and J is TRBJ2-4; D not certain. Trimming cost V 1 base and J 7 bases, with 8 bases left between them. CDR1 SGHTA and CDR2 FQGNSA come from the germline V gene. The CDR3 runs to 13 residues. CDR3 DNA sequence: TGTGCCAGCAGCTTAGGACCGTCGAACATTCAGTACTTC. Its protein product is CASSLGPSNIQYF.

A note on this clone: Other DNA sequences of this sample code for an identical CDR3. The chain employs TRBV6-5 and TRBJ2-7; 7 nucleotides agree with TRBD1. The V segment lost 1 base and the J segment 3 bases; nucleotides outside the gene matches: 9. From germline, CDR1 is MNHEY and CDR2 SVGAGI. The CDR3 sequence is 16 residues long. The CDR3 sequence: CASSYFLGQTVYEQYF. The CDR3 DNA sequence: TGTGCCAGCAGTTACTTCTTGGGACAGACAGTCTACGAGCAGTACTTC.

The rearrangement joins TRBV5-6 to TRBJ1-5; the D gene is possibly TRBD1 (5 bases). V gave up 4 bases and J gave up 4 bases, with 9 bases separating them. The CDR3 covers 13 residues. Germline CDR1 is SGHDT and CDR2 is YYEEEE. CDR3 bases: TGTGCCAGCAGCCCCGGGGGGAATCAGCCCCAGCATTTT. Amino acid sequence: CASSPGGNQPQHF.

This clone has a handful of counts. The chain carries TRBV7-2 and TRBJ1-5; a weak D match, TRBD1 (5 bases). The V gene lost 4 bases and the J gene lost 0 bases, with 10 bases spanning the gap. This CDR3 is 15 amino acids long. Germline lookup yields CDR1 SGHTA and CDR2 FQGNSA. The CDR3 DNA is TGTGCCAGCAGCTCAGGGTCCACTAGCAATCAGCCCCAGCATTTT. Encoded protein: CASSSGSTSNQPQHF. Full variable domain (missing parts from reference TRBV7-2 and TRBJ1-5): GAGVSQSPSNKVTEKGKDVELRCDPISGHTALYWYRQSLGQGLEFLIYFQGNSAPDKSGLPSDRFSAERTGGSVSTLTIQRTQQEDSAVYLCASSSGSTSNQPQHFGDGTRLSIL.

The V and J genes are TRBV30 and TRBJ2-7, with D perhaps matching TRBD1 (6 bases). The germline gives CDR1 GTSNPN, CDR2 SVGIG (reference sequence). V lost 6 bases to trimming and J lost 2 bases, with 14 bases between them. The CDR3 runs 13 residues. The CDR3 loop is CACSQGHTYEQYF. The CDR3 DNA is TGTGCCTGTAGCCAGGGGCATACCTACGAGCAGTACTTC.

This chain joins TRBV5-1 and TRBJ2-7, with D possibly TRBD1 on 6 matching bases. Trimming left V 4 bases short and J 4 bases short, with 15 bases between. Germline V gene data show CDR1 as SGHRS and CDR2 as YFSETQ. This CDR3 is built from 14 residues. The CDR3 protein is CASSLGIQGYEQYF. CDR3 bases: TGCGCCAGCAGCCTCGGTATCCAGGGGTACGAGCAGTACTTC.

This rearrangement joins TRBV6-4 to TRBJ2-7; TRBD2 matches 7 bases. The CDR3 sequence is 14 residues long. CDR1 is MRHNA and CDR2 is SNTAGT in the germline V gene. After removal of 7 bases from V and 4 bases from J, the junction contained 10 bases not matched to a gene. The chain's CDR3 is CASTWGRARYEQYF. CDR3 nucleotide sequence: TGTGCCAGCACTTGGGGGAGGGCCCGTTACGAGCAGTACTTC.

V and J are TRBV2 and TRBJ1-2; the D gene is possibly TRBD1 (6 bases). Trimming took off 0 bases at V and 4 bases at J, with 9 bases between the two ends. This CDR3 spans 14 amino acids. Germline V gene sequence: CDR1 SNHLY, CDR2 FYNNEI. The DNA for the CDR3 is TGTGCCAGCAGTGAAGCACAGGGCCTCTATGGCTACACCTTC. Protein product: CASSEAQGLYGYTF. The variable domain in full, completed from reference TRBV2 and TRBJ1-2, reads EPEVTQTPSHQVTQMGQEVILRCVPISNHLYFYWYRQILGQKVEFLVSFYNNEISEKSEIFDDQFSVERPDGSNFTLKIRSTKLEDSAMYFCASSEAQGLYGYTFGSGTRLTVV.

The chain joins TRBV10-2 to TRBJ1-4; D ambiguous. The germline V gene has CDR1 WSHSY and CDR2 SAAADI. Trimming stripped 6 bases from V and 3 bases from J, with 11 bases between. This CDR3 is 14 amino acids long. The CDR3 bases are TGCGCCAGCAGAGATCTGGGGTCTAATGAAAAACTGTTTTTT. This sequence encodes CASRDLGSNEKLFF.

Here the CDR3 DNA reads TGTGCCAGCAGCGCCCCGCCCGGTACGCAGTATTTT. Protein: CASSAPPGTQYF. The chain links TRBV11-2 to TRBJ2-3; no definite D call. V was cut by 5 bases and J by 8 bases, with 11 bases left in between. CDR1 is SGHAT, CDR2 FQNNGV, per germline. The CDR3 is 12 residues long.

The chain recombines TRBV7-9 with TRBJ1-2; TRBD1 matches at 7 bases. The CDR3 runs 14 residues. V gave up 0 bases and J gave up 7 bases; unmatched junction bases: 5. Germline V gene data show CDR1 as SEHNR and CDR2 as FQNEAQ (reference sequence). The CDR3 region is CASSLARQGGGYTF. The CDR3 DNA follows: TGTGCCAGCAGCTTAGCGCGACAGGGCGGTGGCTACACCTTC.

This clone was counted only a few times. The chain carries TRBV2 and TRBJ2-2; D is uncertain. CDR3 length: 14 amino acids. The germline V gene has CDR1 SNHLY and CDR2 FYNNEI. V dropped 6 bases and J dropped 1 base, with 9 bases sitting between them. The DNA for the CDR3 is TGTGCCAGCAGGGGCGGCCTGAACACCGGGGAGCTGTTTTTT. This gives the protein CASRGGLNTGELFF.

The chain links TRBV6-5 to TRBJ2-7; maybe TRBD1 (6 bases). Deletions cut 2 bases from V and 3 bases from J, with 14 bases between. Per the germline V gene, CDR1 is MNHEY and CDR2 is SVGAGI. This CDR3 contains 15 residues. The CDR3 reads CASSYGGHADYEQYF. The CDR3 coding sequence is TGTGCCAGCAGTTACGGGGGACACGCGGACTACGAGCAGTACTTC.

V is TRBV19 and J is TRBJ2-6; the match to TRBD1 covers 7 bases. This CDR3 is 16 amino acids long. CDR1 and CDR2 (germline): LNHDA, SQIVND (reference sequence). Losses at the gene ends were 5 bases for V and 0 bases for J; bases not matched to a gene: 4. CDR3 amino acids: CASSGDRLSGANVLTF. In DNA form, the CDR3 reads TGTGCCAGTAGTGGGGACAGACTCTCTGGGGCCAACGTCCTGACTTTC.